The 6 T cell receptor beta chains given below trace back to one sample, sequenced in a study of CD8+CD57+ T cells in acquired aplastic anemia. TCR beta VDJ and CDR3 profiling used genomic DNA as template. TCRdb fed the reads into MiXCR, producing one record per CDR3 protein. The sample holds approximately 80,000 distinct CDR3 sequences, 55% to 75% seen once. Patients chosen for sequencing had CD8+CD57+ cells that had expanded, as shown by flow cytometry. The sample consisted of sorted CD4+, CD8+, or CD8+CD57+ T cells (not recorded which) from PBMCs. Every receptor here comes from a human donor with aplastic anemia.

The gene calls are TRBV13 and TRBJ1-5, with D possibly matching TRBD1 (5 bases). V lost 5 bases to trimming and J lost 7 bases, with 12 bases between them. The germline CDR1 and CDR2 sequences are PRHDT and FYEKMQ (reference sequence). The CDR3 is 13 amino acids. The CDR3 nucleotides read TGTGCCAGCAGCGGGGACGGGAGCCAGCCCCAGCATTTT. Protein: CASSGDGSQPQHF.

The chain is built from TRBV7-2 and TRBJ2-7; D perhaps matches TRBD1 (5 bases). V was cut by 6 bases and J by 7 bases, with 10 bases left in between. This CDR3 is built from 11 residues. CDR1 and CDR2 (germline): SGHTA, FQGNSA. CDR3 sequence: CASSAGSEQYF. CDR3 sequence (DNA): TGTGCCAGCAGTGCAGGGTCTGAGCAGTACTTC.

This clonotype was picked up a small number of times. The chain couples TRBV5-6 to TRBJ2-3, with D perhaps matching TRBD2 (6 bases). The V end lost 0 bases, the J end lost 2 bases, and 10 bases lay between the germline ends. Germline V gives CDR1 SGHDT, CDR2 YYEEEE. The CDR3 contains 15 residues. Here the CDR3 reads CASSLVPGVTDTQYF. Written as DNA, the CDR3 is TGTGCCAGCAGCTTGGTCCCGGGGGTCACAGATACGCAGTATTTT. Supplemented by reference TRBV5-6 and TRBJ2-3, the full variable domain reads DAGVTQSPTHLIKTRGQQVTLRCSPKSGHDTVSWYQQALGQGPQFIFQYYEEEERQRGNFPDRFSGHQFPNYSSELNVNALLLGDSALYLCASSLVPGVTDTQYFGPGTRLTVL.

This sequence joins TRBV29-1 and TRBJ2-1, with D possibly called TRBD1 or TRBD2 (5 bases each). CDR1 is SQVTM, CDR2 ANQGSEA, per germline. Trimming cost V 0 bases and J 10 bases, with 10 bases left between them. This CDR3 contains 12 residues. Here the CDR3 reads CSVEDWGSEQFF. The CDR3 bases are TGCAGCGTTGAAGACTGGGGGAGCGAGCAGTTCTTC.

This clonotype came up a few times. Here the CDR3 reads CSARGLSEYNEQFF. Here the CDR3 DNA reads TGCAGTGCTAGAGGGCTATCGGAGTACAATGAGCAGTTCTTC. V is TRBV20-1 and J is TRBJ2-1; no clear D gene. V shed 1 base and J shed 4 bases, with 11 bases lying between them. The CDR3 runs to 14 residues. Germline-derived CDR1 and CDR2 are DFQATT and SNEGSKA (reference sequence).

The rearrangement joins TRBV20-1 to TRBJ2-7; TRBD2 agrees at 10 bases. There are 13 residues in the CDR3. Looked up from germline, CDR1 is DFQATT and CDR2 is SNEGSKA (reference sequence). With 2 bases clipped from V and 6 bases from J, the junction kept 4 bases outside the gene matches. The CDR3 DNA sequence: TGCAGTGCTAGACCCAGCGGGAGGGGCGAGCAGTACTTC. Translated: CSARPSGRGEQYF.